The 14 T cell receptor beta chains below were found in one sample sequenced in a study of blood T cells in healthy people across ages. Next came a second PCR, run for about 6 to 12 cycles, which used a sample-barcoded 5' primer along with a J-beta primer mix. TCRdb called the 5' RACE reads again in MiXCR, with one record for every CDR3 protein. This table holds around 280,000 distinct CDR3 sequences, 25% to 30% found once. Sequencing was performed on blood. These receptors were collected from a woman between 70 and 85 years old in good health.

The chain carries TRBV19 and TRBJ2-7, with TRBD2 as a possible D gene (7 bases). The germline V and J ends were trimmed by 1 base and 3 bases, with 13 bases remaining between them. Germline V gives CDR1 LNHDA, CDR2 SQIVND (reference sequence). This CDR3 is 15 amino acids long. The CDR3 here is CASSIGPGDYYEQYF. The DNA of the CDR3 is TGTGCCAGTAGTATAGGACCAGGGGACTACTACGAGCAGTACTTC.

In the case of this clonotype: One end of the junction does not line up with germline, which may come from a read error. The chain joins TRBV28 to TRBJ1-2; 7 nucleotides line up with TRBD1. CDR1 and CDR2 (germline): MDHEN, SYDVKM. The CDR3 totals 12 residues. CDR3 protein: CAVGRQGGGYAF. The DNA for the CDR3 is TGTGCCGTCGGAAGACAGGGAGGCGGCTACGCCTTC.

This clonotype was counted between two and nine times. The rearrangement joins TRBV20-1 to TRBJ2-1; 11 positions agree with TRBD2. The CDR3 is made up of 14 amino acids. CDR1 and CDR2 (germline): DFQATT, SNEGSKA (reference sequence). The junction had 5 bases not matched to a gene; V was cut back by 1 base and J by 9 bases. The CDR3 loop is CSARAHSGRGEQFF. CDR3 bases: TGCAGTGCTAGAGCTCATAGCGGGAGGGGTGAGCAGTTCTTC.

This clonotype was seen a handful of times. One end of the junction does not line up with germline, which may come from a read error. The rearrangement links TRBV12-3 or TRBV12-4 to TRBJ2-5, with D hard to call. The CDR3 spans 13 residues. CDR3 DNA sequence: TGTGCCAACAGTTTAATTCCAAAGGAGACCCAGTACTTC. Its translation: CANSLIPKETQYF.

This clonotype was found a few times. The chain links TRBV7-2 to TRBJ2-2; 7 positions agree with TRBD1. The CDR3 has 15 amino acids. CDR1 and CDR2 from the germline V gene are SGHTA and FQGNSA. V lost 2 bases, J lost 0 bases, and 0 bases stayed unmatched. In DNA form, the CDR3 reads TGTGCCAGCAGCTTACAGGGGGCGAACACCGGGGAGCTGTTTTTT. Its protein is CASSLQGANTGELFF.

This clonotype has more than one count but fewer than ten. The junction departs from germline at one end; a sequencing error may be responsible. V is TRBV29-1 and J is TRBJ2-5, with 7 bases identical to TRBD2. CDR3 length: 13 amino acids. Germline V gene sequence: CDR1 SQVTM, CDR2 ANQGSEA. The CDR3 sequence: CSVARGVTYEQCF. The CDR3 region has the DNA TGCAGCGTTGCCCGGGGGGTAACCTACGAGCAGTGCTTC.

This clonotype was found many times. V and J are TRBV29-1 and TRBJ2-5; D not certain. V was clipped by 5 bases and J by 5 bases, with 9 bases between them. CDR3 length: 11 amino acids. CDR1 and CDR2 (germline): SQVTM, ANQGSEA. CDR3 protein: CSVTPRETQYF. The CDR3, as DNA: TGCAGCGTTACCCCTAGGGAGACCCAGTACTTC.

This clonotype came up a few times. This CDR3 is CASSVESGRRKETQYF. CDR3 in DNA: TGTGCCAGCAGCGTAGAATCCGGGAGAAGGAAAGAGACCCAGTACTTC. V and J are TRBV9 and TRBJ2-5; D is possibly TRBD2 (6 bases). This CDR3 has 16 residues. Per germline, CDR1 SGDLS and CDR2 YYNGEE. Between the trimmed V and J ends, which lost 0 bases and 3 bases, there was a span of 15 bases.

The rearrangement links TRBV28 to TRBJ2-3, with TRBD2 matching over 10 bases. V gave up 2 bases and J gave up 6 bases; unmatched junction bases: 8. This CDR3 has 16 amino acids. CDR1 and CDR2 from the germline V gene are MDHEN and SYDVKM. The CDR3 nucleotides read TGTGCCAGCAGTTTAATTCTAGCGGGAGAGAAGGATACGCAGTATTTT. Protein sequence: CASSLILAGEKDTQYF. The full variable domain, rest sourced from reference TRBV28 and TRBJ2-3, is DVKVTQSSRYLVKRTGEKVFLECVQDMDHENMFWYRQDPGLGLRLIYFSYDVKMKEKGDIPEGYSVSREKKERFSLILESASTNQTSMYLCASSLILAGEKDTQYFGPGTRLTVL.

This clonotype has at least ten counts. The chain carries TRBV5-1 and TRBJ2-7; 7 nucleotides match TRBD1. Germline CDR1 reads SGHRS; CDR2 reads YFSETQ. This CDR3 spans 15 amino acids. Trimming at V came to 0 bases and at J to 2 bases, leaving 5 bases not matched to a gene. CDR3 bases: TGCGCCAGCAGCTTGGCCGCAGGGGGTACCTACGAGCAGTACTTC. This encodes CASSLAAGGTYEQYF.

This sequence joins TRBV7-6 and TRBJ1-1; 7 bases map to TRBD1. This CDR3 is 15 amino acids long. V shed 5 bases, J shed 1 base, and the junction held 7 bases outside the gene matches. The germline V gene encodes CDR1 SGHVS and CDR2 FNYEAQ. CDR3 sequence: CASSGGTGENTEAFF. In DNA, the CDR3 is TGTGCCAGCAGCGGGGGCACAGGGGAGAACACTGAAGCTTTCTTT. The whole variable domain, remainder taken from reference TRBV7-6 and TRBJ1-1, is GAGVSQSPRYKVTKRGQDVALRCDPISGHVSLYWYRQALGQGPEFLTYFNYEAQQDKSGLPNDRFSAERPEGSISTLTIQRTEQRDSAMYRCASSGGTGENTEAFFGQGTRLTVV.

The chain employs TRBV20-1 and TRBJ1-5; D perhaps matches TRBD1 (5 bases). The germline gives CDR1 DFQATT, CDR2 SNEGSKA (reference sequence). The CDR3 runs 13 residues. Trimming left V 1 base short and J 6 bases short, with 10 bases between. The CDR3, as DNA: TGCAGTGCTAGAGTGGGGGTCTCTCAGCCCCAGCATTTT. This codes for CSARVGVSQPQHF.

The J gene is TRBJ2-5, the V gene TRBV7-2, with D maybe TRBD2 (5 bases). Germline CDR1 reads SGHTA; CDR2 reads FQGNSA. The CDR3 length is 14 residues. Trimming shortened V by 5 bases and J by 5 bases, and 15 bases separated the two germline ends. CDR3 nucleotides: TGTGCCAGCAGCCAGCCGGGGATGGTGGAGACCCAGTACTTC. Translated, it gives CASSQPGMVETQYF.

V is TRBV9 and J is TRBJ1-6; the D is unclear. The V end was cut by 6 bases, the J end by 6 bases, with 10 bases between. The CDR3 covers 13 residues. Germline-derived CDR1 and CDR2 are SGDLS and YYNGEE. The CDR3 region is CASTSDFNSPLHF. The CDR3 DNA reads TGTGCCAGCACCTCGGACTTTAATTCACCCCTCCACTTT.